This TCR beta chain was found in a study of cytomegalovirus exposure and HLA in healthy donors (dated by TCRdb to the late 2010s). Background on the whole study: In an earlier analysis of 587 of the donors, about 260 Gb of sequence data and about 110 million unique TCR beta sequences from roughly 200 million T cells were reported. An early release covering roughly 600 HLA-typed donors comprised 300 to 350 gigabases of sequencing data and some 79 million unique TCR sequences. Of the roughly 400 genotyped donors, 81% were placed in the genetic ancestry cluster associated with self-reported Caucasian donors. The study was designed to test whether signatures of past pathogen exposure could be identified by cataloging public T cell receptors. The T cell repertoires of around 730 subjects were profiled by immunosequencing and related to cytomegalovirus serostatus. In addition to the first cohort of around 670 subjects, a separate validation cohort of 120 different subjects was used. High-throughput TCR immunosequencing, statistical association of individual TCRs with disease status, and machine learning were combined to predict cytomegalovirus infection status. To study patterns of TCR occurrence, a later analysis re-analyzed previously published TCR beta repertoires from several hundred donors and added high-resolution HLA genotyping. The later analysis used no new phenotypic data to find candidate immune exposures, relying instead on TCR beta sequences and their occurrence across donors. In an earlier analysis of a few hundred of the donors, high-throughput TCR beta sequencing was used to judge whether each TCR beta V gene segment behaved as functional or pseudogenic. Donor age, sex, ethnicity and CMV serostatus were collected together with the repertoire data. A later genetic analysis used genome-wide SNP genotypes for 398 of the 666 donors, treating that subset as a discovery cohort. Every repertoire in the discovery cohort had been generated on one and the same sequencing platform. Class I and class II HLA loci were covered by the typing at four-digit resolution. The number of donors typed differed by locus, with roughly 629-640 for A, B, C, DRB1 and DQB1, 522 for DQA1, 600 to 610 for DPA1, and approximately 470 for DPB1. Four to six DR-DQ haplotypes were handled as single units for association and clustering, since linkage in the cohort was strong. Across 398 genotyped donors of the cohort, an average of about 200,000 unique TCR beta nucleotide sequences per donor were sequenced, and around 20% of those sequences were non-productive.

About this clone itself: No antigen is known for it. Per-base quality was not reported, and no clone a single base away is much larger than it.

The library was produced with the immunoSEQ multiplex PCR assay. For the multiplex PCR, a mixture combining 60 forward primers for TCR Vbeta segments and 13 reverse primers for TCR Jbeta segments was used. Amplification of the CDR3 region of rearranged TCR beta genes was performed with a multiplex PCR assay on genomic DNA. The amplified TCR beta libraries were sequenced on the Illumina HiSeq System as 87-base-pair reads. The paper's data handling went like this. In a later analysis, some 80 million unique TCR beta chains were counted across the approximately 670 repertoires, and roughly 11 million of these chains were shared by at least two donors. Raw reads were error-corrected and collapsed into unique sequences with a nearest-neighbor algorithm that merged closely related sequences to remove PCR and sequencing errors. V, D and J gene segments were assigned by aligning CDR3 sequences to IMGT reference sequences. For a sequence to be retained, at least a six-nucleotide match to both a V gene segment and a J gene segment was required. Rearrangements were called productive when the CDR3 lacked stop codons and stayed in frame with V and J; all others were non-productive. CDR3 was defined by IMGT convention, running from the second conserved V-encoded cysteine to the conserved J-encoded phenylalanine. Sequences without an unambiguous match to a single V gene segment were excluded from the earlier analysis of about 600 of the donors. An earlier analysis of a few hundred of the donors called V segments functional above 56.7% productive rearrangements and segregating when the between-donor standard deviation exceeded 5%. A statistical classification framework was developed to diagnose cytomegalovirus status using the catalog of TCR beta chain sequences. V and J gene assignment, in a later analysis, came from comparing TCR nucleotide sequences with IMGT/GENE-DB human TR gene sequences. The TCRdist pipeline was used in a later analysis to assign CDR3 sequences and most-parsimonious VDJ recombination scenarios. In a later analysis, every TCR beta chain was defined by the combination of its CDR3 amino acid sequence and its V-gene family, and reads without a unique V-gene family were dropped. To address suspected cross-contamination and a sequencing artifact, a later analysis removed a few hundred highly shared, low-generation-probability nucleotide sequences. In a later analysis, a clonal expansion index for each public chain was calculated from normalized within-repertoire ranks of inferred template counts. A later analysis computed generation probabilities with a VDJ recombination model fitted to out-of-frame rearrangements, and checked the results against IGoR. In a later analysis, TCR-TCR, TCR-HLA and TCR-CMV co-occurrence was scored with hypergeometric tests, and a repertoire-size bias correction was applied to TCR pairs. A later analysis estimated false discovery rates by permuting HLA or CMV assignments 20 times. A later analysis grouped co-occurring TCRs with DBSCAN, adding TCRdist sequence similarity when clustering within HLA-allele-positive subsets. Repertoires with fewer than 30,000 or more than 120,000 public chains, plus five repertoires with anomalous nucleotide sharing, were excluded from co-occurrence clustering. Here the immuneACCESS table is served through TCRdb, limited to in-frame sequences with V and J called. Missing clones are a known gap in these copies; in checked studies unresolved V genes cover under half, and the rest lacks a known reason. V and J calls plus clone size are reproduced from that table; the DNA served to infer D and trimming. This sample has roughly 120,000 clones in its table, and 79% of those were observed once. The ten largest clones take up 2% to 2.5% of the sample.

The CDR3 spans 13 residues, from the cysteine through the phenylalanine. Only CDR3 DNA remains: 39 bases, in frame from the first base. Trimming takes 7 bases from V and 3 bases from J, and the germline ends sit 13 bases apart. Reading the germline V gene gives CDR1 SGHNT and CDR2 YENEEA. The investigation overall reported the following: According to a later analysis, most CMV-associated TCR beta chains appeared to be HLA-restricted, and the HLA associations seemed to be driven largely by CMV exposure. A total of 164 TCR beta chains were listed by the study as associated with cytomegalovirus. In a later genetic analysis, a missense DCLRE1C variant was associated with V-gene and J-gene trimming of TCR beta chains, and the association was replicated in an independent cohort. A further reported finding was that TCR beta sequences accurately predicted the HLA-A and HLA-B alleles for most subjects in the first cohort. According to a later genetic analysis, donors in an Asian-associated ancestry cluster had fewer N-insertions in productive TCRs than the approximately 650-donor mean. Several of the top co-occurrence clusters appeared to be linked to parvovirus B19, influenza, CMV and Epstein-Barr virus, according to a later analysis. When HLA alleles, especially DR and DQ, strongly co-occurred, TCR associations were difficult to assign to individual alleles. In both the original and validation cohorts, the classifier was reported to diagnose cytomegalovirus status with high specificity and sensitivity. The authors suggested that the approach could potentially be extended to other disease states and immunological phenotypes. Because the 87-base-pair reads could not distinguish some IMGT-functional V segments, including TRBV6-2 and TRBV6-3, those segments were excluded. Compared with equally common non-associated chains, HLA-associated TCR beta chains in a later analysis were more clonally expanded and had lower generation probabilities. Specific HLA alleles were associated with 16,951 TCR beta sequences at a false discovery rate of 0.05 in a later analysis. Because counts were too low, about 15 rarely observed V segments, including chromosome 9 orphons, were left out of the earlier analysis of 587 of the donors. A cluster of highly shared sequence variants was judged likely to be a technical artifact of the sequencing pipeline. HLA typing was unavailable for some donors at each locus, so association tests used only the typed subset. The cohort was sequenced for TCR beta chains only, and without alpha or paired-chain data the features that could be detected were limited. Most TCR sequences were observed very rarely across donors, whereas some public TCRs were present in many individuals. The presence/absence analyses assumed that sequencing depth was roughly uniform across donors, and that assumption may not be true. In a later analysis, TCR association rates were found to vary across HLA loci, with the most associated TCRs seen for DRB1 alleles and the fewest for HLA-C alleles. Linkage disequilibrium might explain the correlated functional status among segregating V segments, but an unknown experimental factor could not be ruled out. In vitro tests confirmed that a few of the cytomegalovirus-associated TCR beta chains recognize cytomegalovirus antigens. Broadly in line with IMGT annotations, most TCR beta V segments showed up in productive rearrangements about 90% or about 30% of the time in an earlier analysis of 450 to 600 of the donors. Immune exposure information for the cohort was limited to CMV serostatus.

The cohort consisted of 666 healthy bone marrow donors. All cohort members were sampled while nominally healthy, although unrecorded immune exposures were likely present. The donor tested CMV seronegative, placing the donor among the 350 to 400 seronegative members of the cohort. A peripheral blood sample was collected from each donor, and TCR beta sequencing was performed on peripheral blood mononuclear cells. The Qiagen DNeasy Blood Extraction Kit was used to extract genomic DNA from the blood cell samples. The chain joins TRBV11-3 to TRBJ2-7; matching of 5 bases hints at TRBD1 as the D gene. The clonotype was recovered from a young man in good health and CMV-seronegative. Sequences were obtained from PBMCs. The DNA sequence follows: TGTGCCAGCACCCAGGGATTAAACTACGAGCAGTACTTC. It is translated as CASTQGLNYEQYF.